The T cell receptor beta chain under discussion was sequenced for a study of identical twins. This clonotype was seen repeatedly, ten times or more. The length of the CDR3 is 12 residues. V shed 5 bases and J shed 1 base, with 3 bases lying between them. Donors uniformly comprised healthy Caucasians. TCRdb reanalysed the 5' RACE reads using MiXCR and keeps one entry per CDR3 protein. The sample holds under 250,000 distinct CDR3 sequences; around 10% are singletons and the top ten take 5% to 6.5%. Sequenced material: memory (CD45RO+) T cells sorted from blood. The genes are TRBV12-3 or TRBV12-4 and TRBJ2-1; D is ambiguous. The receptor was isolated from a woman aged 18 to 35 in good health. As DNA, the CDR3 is TGTGCCAGCAGTCGATCCTACAATGAGCAGTTCTTC. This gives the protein CASSRSYNEQFF.